This T cell receptor beta chain was observed in a study of CD8 T cells in ankylosing spondylitis. Study results and limitations: Disease-linked clones had a CD8+ phenotype and relatively low frequency in peripheral blood. For ankylosing spondylitis blood, a TCR beta motif of seven to nine highly homologous variants appeared characteristic.

TCRdb analysed the 5' RACE reads with MiXCR anew, one entry per CDR3 protein. This repertoire shows roughly 30,000 distinct CDR3 sequences, roughly 29% found once; its top ten account for 45%. V lost 7 bases and J 8 bases, leaving 21 bases between the germline ends. CDR1 is SGHAT, CDR2 FQNNGV, per germline. The CDR3 is made up of 15 amino acids. This clonotype was seen more than once but under ten times. Its antigen is not identified. The genes are TRBV11-2 and TRBJ2-1; D may be TRBD1 (5 bases). This TCR was recovered from a male donor with ankylosing spondylitis. The sequenced sample consisted of synovial fluid, either unsorted or a sorted T cell fraction (not recorded which). The CDR3 DNA sequence: TGTGCCAGCAAAATTTGGCCTCAGGGTCCCGATGAGCAGTTCTTC. It is translated as CASKIWPQGPDEQFF. The full variable domain, with the rest looked up from reference TRBV11-2 and TRBJ2-1, is EAGVAQSPRYKIIEKRQSVAFWCNPISGHATLYWYQQILGQGPKLLIQFQNNGVVDDSQLPKDRFSAERLKGVDSTLKIQPAKLEDSAVYLCASKIWPQGPDEQFFGPGTRLTVL.